This T cell receptor beta chain originates from a study of patients and donors after allogeneic stem cell transplantation. TCRdb passed the RT-PCR reads through MiXCR, listing each CDR3 protein once. The data show 920,000 or so distinct CDR3 sequences, about a sixth seen once. Germline V CDR1 and CDR2: LGHNT, FRNRAP. With 7 bases removed from V and 4 bases from J, the gap between germline ends came to 7 bases. This CDR3 is 12 amino acids long. The sample holds a few counts of this clonotype. The source material was blood, either unsorted or a sorted T cell fraction (not recorded which). This chain connects TRBV12-5 to TRBJ1-4, with D hard to call. The TCR comes from a human donor who was either an allogeneic HSCT recipient or a stem cell or donor lymphocyte infusion donor (not recorded which). It is not recorded whose cells these are; they may come from a transplant donor. The CDR3 spells CASVESNEKLFF. CDR3 DNA sequence: TGTGCTAGTGTAGAGAGTAATGAAAAACTGTTTTTT.